This T cell receptor (beta chain) was observed in a study of cytomegalovirus exposure and HLA in healthy donors. With 60 Vbeta and 13 Jbeta primers, the PCR was carried out. Method: immunoSEQ multiplex PCR; TCRdb's copy keeps in-frame clones and lacks some. This sample has 120,000 to 150,000 clones, with roughly 68% found just once. The germline V gene has CDR1 MDHEN and CDR2 SYDVKM. The CDR3 covers 16 residues. J was trimmed by 6 bases and V by 10 bases; bases with no gene match: 17. V gene TRBV28 combines with J gene TRBJ1-4; TRBD1 matches at 7 bases. Specimen: PBMCs. The sequence was collected from a man aged 60 to 75 in good health and CMV-seronegative. The CDR3 nucleotides are TGTGCCACCGCGGAAGGGGGCGGCGGGTCATATGAAAAACTGTTTTTT. Protein sequence: CATAEGGGGSYEKLFF.